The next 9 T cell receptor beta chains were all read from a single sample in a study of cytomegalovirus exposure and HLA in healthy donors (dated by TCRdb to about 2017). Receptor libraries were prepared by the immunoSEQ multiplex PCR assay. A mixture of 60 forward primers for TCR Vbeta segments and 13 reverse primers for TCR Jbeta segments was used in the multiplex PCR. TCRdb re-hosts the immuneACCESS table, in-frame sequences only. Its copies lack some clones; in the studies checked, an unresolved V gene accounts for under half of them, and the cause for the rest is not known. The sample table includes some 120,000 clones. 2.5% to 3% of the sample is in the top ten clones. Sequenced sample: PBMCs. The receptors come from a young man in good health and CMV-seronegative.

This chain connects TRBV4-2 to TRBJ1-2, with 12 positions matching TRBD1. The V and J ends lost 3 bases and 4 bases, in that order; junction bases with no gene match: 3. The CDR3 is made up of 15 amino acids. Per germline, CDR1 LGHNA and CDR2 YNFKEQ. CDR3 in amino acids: CASSHGTGGSYGYTF. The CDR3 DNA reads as TGTGCCAGCAGCCATGGGACAGGGGGCAGCTATGGCTACACCTTC.

In DNA form, the CDR3 reads TGTGCCAGCAGTCCCCTTCGGGACAGGGGGAGCGAGCAGTACTTC. This translates into CASSPLRDRGSEQYF. V gene TRBV27 combines with J gene TRBJ2-7; 11 nucleotides agree with TRBD1. Germline V gives CDR1 MNHEY, CDR2 SMNVEV (reference sequence). The CDR3 sequence is 15 residues long. The V gene end was trimmed by 5 bases and the J gene end by 6 bases; junction bases not matched to a gene: 9.

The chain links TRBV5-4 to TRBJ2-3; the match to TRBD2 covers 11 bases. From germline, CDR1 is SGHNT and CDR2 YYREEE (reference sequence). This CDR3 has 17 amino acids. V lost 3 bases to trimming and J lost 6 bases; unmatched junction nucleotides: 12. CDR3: CASSSPRGLAGLDTQYF. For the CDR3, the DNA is TGTGCCAGCAGCTCCCCCCGAGGACTAGCGGGTTTGGATACGCAGTATTTT.

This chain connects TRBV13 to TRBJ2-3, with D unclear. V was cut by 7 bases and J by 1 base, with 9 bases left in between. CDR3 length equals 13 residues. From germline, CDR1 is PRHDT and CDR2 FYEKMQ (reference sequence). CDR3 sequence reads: CASTHQGTDTQYF. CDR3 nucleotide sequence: TGTGCCAGCACCCATCAGGGCACAGATACGCAGTATTTT. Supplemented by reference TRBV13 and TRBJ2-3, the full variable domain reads AAGVIQSPRHLIKEKRETATLKCYPIPRHDTVYWYQQGPGQDPQFLISFYEKMQSDKGSIPDRFSAQQFSDYHSELNMSSLELGDSALYFCASTHQGTDTQYFGPGTRLTVL.

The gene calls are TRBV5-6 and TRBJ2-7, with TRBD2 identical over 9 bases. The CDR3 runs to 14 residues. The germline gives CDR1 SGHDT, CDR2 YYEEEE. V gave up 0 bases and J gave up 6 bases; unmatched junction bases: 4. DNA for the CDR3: TGTGCCAGCAGCTTGGATGGCGGGAGGGCCGAGCAGTACTTC. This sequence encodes CASSLDGGRAEQYF.

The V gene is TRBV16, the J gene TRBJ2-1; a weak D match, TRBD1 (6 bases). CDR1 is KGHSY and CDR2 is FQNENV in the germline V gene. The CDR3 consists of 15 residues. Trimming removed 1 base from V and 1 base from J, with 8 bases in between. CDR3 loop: CASSQYGQSYNEQFF. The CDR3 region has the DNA TGTGCCAGCAGCCAATACGGACAGTCCTACAATGAGCAGTTCTTC. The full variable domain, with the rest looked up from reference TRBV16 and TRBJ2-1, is GEEVAQTPKHLVRGEGQKAKLYCAPIKGHSYVFWYQQVLKNEFKFLISFQNENVFDETGMPKERFSAKCLPNSPCSLEIQATKLEDSAVYFCASSQYGQSYNEQFFGPGTRLTVL.

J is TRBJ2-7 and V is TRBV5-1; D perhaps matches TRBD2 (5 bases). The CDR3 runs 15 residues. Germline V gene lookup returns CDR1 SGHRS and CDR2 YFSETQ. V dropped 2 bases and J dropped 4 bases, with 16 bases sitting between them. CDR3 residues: CASSLVVGGGYEQYF. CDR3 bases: TGCGCCAGCAGCTTAGTGGTCGGAGGCGGGTACGAGCAGTACTTC.

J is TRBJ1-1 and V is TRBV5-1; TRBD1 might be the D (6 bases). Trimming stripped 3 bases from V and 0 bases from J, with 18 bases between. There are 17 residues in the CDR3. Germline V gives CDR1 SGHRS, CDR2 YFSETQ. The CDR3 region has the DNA TGCGCCAGCAGCTCTTCCCAGGGGTATTTTATGAACACTGAAGCTTTCTTT. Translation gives CASSSSQGYFMNTEAFF.

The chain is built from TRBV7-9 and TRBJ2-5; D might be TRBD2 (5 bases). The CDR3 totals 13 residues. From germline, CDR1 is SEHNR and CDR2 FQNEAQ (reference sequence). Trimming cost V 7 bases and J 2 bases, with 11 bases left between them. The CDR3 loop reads CASTQGGQETQYF. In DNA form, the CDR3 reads TGTGCCAGCACCCAAGGAGGACAAGAGACCCAGTACTTC.